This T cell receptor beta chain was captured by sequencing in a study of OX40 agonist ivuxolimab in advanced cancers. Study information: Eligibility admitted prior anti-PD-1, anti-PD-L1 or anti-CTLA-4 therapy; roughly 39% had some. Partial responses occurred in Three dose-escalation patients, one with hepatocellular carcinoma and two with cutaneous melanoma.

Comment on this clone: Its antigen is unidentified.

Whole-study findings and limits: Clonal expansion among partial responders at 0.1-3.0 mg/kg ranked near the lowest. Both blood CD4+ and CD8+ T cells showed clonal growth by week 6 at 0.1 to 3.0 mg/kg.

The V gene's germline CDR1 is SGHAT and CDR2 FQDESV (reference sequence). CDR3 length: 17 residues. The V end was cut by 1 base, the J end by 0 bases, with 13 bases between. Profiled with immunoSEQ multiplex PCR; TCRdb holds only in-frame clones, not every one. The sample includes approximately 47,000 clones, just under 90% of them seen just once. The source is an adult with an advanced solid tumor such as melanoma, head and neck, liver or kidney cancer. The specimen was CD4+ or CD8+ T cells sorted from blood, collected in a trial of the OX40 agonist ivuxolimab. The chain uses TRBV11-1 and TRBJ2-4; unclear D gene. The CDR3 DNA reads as TGTGCCAGCAGCTTAGACAGTTACCCTCTAGCCAAAAACATTCAGTACTTC. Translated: CASSLDSYPLAKNIQYF.